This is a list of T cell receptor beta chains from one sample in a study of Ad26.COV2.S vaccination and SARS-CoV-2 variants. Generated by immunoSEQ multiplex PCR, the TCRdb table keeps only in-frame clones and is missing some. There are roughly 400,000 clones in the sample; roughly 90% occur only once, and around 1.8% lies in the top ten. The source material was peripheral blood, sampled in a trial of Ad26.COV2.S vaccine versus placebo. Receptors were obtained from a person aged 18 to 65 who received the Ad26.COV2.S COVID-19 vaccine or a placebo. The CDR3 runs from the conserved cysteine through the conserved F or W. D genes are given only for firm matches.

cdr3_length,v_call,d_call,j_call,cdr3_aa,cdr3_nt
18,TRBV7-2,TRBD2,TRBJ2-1,CASSLGSLAGVFLDEQFF,TGTGCCAGCAGCTTAGGGAGCCTAGCGGGGGTATTTTTGGATGAGCAGTTCTTC
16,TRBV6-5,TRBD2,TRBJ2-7,CASSYSTSGATYEQYF,TGTGCCAGCAGTTACTCGACTAGCGGGGCCACCTACGAGCAGTACTTC
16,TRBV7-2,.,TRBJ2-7,CASSLGGGGGSYEQYF,TGTGCCAGCAGCTTAGGAGGGGGGGGCGGTTCCTACGAGCAGTACTTC
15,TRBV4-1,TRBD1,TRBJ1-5,CASSHFTGEVQPQHF,TGCGCCAGCAGCCACTTTACAGGGGAGGTGCAGCCCCAGCATTTT
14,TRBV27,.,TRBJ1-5,CASSPVQHNQPQHF,TGTGCCAGCAGTCCCGTACAGCACAATCAGCCCCAGCATTTT
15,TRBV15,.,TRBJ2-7,CATSRGKDTTYEQYF,TGTGCCACCAGCAGAGGGAAGGACACTACCTACGAGCAGTACTTC
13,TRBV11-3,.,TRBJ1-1,CASSLAQWTEAFF,TGTGCCAGCAGCTTAGCGCAGTGGACTGAAGCTTTCTTT
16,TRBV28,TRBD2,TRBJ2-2,CASTVVAGRGTGELFF,TGTGCCAGCACCGTCGTAGCGGGGCGGGGCACCGGGGAGCTGTTTTTT
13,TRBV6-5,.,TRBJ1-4,CASSRDLSEKLFF,TGTGCCAGCAGTCGGGACTTAAGTGAAAAACTGTTTTTT
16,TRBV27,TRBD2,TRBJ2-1,CASSPTAGGYYNEQFF,TGTGCCAGCAGTCCGACAGCGGGGGGGTACTACAATGAGCAGTTCTTC
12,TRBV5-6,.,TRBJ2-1,CASSWGANEQFF,TGTGCCAGCAGCTGGGGGGCCAATGAGCAGTTCTTC
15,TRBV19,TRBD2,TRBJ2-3,CASSLPTSPTDTQYF,TGTGCCAGTAGTCTCCCGACTAGCCCAACAGATACGCAGTATTTT
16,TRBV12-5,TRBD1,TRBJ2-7,CASGLTRQGAVWEQYF,TGTGCTAGTGGTTTGACCAGACAGGGAGCCGTCTGGGAGCAGTACTTC
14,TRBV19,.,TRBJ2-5,CASSARLKQETQYF,TGTGCCAGTAGTGCGCGACTAAAACAAGAGACCCAGTACTTC
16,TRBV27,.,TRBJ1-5,CASSLQPRGSNQPQHF,TGTGCCAGCAGTTTACAACCTCGCGGGAGCAATCAGCCCCAGCATTTT
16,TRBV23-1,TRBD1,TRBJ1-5,CASSHSGTGAVVPQHF,TGCGCCAGCAGCCATTCCGGGACAGGGGCCGTCGTGCCCCAGCATTTT
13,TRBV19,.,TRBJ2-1,CASSPRSATEQFF,TGTGCCAGTAGTCCCCGTTCAGCCACTGAGCAGTTCTTC
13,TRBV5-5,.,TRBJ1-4,CASSLAAAEKLFF,TGTGCCAGCAGCTTGGCCGCGGCGGAAAAACTGTTTTTT
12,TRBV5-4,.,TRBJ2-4,CASSSYRDSWYF,TGTGCCAGCAGCTCATACCGGGACTCTTGGTACTTC
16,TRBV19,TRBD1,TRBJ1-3,CASSSSGTGSGNTIYF,TGTGCCAGTAGTTCCTCCGGGACAGGCTCTGGAAACACCATATATTTT
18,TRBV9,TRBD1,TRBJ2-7,CASSVVVTGGDSSYEQYF,TGTGCCAGCAGCGTAGTAGTGACAGGGGGTGATAGCTCCTACGAGCAGTACTTC
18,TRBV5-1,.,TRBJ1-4,CASSEGWGRTATNEKLFF,TGCGCCAGCAGCGAGGGATGGGGCAGAACTGCAACTAATGAAAAACTGTTTTTT
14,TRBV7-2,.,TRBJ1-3,CASSLGTSGNTIYF,TGTGCCAGCAGCTTAGGAACCTCTGGAAACACCATATATTTT
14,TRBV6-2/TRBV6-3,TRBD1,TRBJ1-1,CASSFGQGVTEAFF,TGTGCCAGCAGTTTCGGACAGGGCGTTACTGAAGCTTTCTTT
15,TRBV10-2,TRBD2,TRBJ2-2,CATLTAGSGTGELFF,TGCGCCACCCTCACAGCGGGGTCGGGCACCGGGGAGCTGTTTTTT
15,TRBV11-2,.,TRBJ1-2,CASRKLGVERDGYTF,TGTGCCAGCAGAAAATTGGGGGTGGAGCGCGATGGCTACACCTTC
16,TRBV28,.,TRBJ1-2,CASSLTPSGQGDGYTF,TGTGCCAGCAGTTTAACTCCTTCAGGTCAGGGCGATGGCTACACCTTC
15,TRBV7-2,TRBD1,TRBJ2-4,CASSQQNRGIDIQYF,TGTGCCAGCAGCCAACAGAACAGGGGTATAGACATTCAGTACTTC
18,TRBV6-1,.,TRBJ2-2,CASSGPYRALNDTGELFF,TGTGCCAGCAGTGGGCCCTACAGGGCTCTAAATGACACCGGGGAGCTGTTTTTT
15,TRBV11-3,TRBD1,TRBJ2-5,CASSLAGTEQETQYF,TGTGCCAGCAGCTTAGCCGGGACAGAACAAGAGACCCAGTACTTC
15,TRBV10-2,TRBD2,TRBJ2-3,CASRTSGGAGDTQYF,TGCGCCAGCAGGACTAGCGGGGGGGCAGGAGATACGCAGTATTTT
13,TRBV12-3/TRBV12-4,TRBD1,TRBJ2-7,CASSPGTAYEQYF,TGTGCCAGCAGTCCCGGGACAGCCTACGAGCAGTACTTC
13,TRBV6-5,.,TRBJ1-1,CASRRTNDAEAFF,TGTGCCAGCAGACGGACAAACGACGCTGAAGCTTTCTTT
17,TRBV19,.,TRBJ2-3,CASRKKPGPLTTDTQYF,TGTGCCAGTAGAAAGAAACCTGGACCCCTTACTACAGATACGCAGTATTTT
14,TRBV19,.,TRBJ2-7,CASSIWADAYEQYF,TGTGCCAGTAGTATTTGGGCGGACGCCTACGAGCAGTACTTC
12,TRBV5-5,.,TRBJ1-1,CASSSRYTEAFF,TGTGCCAGCAGCTCAAGGTACACTGAAGCTTTCTTT
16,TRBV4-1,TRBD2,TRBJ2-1,CASSQVGLAGGDEQFF,TGCGCCAGCAGCCAAGTTGGTCTAGCGGGGGGGGATGAGCAGTTCTTC
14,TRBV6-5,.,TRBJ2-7,CASSSTDRNYEQYF,TGTGCCAGCAGTTCAACTGACAGAAACTACGAGCAGTACTTC
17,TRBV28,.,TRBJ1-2,CASSIGSRGHPDYGYTF,TGTGCCAGCAGCATAGGTTCCAGGGGACACCCTGACTATGGCTACACCTTC
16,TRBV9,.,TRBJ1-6,CASSVVPGTYNSPLHF,TGTGCCAGCAGCGTAGTTCCAGGGACCTATAATTCACCCCTCCACTTT